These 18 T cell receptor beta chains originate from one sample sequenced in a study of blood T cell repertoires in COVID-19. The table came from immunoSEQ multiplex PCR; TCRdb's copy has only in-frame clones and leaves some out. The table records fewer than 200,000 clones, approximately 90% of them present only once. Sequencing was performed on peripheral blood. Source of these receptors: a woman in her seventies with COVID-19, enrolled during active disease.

CDR3 sequence reads: CASSRPGTPNEQYF. DNA of the CDR3: TGTGCCAGCAGCCGACCAGGGACTCCTAACGAGCAGTACTTC. The rearrangement uses TRBV3-1 (or the pseudogene TRBV3-2) and TRBJ2-7, with D possibly TRBD2 on 6 matching bases. Trimming removed 4 bases at V and 5 bases at J, with 15 bases between. Germline CDR1 and CDR2: LGHDT and YNNKEL (reference sequence). The CDR3 runs 14 residues.

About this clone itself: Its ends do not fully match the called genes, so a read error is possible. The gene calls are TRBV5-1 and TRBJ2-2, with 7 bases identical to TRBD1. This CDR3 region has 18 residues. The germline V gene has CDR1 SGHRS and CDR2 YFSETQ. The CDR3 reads CVSSPLGQFTVGTGELFF. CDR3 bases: TGCGTCAGCAGCCCCCTGGGACAGTTCACTGTCGGCACCGGGGAGCTGTTTTTT.

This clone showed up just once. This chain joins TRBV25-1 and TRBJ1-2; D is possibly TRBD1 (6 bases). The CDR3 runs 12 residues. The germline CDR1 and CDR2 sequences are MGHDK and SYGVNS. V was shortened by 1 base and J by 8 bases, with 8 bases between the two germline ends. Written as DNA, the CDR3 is TGTGCCAGCAGTGAATCTGGGGGCGGCTACACCTTC. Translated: CASSESGGGYTF.

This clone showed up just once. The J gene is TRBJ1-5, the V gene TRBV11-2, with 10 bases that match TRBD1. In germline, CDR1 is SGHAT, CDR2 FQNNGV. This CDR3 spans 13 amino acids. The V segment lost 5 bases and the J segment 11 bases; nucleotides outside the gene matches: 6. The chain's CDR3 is CASSPRTGGTQHF. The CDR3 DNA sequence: TGTGCCAGCAGCCCGAGGACAGGGGGGACCCAGCATTTT.

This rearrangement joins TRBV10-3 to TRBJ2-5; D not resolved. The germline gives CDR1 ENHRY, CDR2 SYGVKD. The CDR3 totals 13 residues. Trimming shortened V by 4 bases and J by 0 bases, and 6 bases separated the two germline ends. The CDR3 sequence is CAISVGNQETQYF. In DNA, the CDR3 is TGTGCCATCAGTGTTGGCAACCAAGAGACCCAGTACTTC.

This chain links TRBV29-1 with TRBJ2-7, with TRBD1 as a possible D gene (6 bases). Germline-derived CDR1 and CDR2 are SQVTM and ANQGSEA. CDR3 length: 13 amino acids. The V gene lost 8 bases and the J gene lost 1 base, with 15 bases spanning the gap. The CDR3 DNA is TGCAGCACATGGACAGATACTTCCTACGAGCAGTACTTC. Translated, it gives CSTWTDTSYEQYF.

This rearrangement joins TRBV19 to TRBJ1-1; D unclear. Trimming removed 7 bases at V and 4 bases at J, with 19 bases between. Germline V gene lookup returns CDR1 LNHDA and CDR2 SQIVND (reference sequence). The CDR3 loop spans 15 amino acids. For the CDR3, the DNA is TGTGCCAGTAAAAGCACCGCCCGCGGAGTCACTGAAGCTTTCTTT. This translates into CASKSTARGVTEAFF.

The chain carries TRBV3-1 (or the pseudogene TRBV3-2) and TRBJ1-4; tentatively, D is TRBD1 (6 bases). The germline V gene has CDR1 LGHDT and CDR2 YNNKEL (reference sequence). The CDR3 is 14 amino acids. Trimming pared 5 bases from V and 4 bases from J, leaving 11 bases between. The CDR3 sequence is CASSTGTFNEKLFF. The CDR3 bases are TGTGCCAGCAGCACAGGGACCTTTAATGAAAAACTGTTTTTT.

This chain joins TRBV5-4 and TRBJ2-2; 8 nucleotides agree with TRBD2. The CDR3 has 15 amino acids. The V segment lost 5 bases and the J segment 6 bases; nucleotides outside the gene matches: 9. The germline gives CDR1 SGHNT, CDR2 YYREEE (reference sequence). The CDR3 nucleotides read TGTGCCAGCAGTCCTAATCAGCGGGAGTCCGGGGAGCTGTTTTTT. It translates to CASSPNQRESGELFF.

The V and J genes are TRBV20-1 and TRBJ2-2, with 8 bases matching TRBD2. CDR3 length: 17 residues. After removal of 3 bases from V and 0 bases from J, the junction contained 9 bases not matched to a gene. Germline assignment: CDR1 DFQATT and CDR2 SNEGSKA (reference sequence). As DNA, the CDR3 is TGCAGTGCTAGTCGGCCTAGCGGGTTCCCGAACACCGGGGAGCTGTTTTTT. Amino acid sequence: CSASRPSGFPNTGELFF.

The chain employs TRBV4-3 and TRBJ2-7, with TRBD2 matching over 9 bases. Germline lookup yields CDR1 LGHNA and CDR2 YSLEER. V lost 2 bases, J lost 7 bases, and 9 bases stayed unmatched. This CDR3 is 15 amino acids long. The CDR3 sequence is CASSQRGSGGGEQYF. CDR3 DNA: TGCGCCAGCAGCCAAAGGGGTAGCGGGGGTGGAGAGCAGTACTTC.

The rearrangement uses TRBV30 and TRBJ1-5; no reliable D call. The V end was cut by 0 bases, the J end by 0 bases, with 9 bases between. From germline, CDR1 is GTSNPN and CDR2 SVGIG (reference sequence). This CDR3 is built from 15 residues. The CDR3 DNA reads TGTGCCTGGAGTGTGGGCAGAGATAGCAATCAGCCCCAGCATTTT. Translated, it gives CAWSVGRDSNQPQHF.

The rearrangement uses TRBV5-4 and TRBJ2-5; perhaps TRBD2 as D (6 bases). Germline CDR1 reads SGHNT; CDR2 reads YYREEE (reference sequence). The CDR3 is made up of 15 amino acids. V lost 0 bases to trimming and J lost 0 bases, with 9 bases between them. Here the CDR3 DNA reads TGTGCCAGCAGCTTGGAGCTAGCGAACCAAGAGACCCAGTACTTC. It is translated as CASSLELANQETQYF. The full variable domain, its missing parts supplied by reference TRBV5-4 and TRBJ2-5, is ETGVTQSPTHLIKTRGQQVTLRCSSQSGHNTVSWYQQALGQGPQFIFQYYREEENGRGNFPPRFSGLQFPNYSSELNVNALELDDSALYLCASSLELANQETQYFGPGTRLLVL.

The CDR3, as DNA: TGTGCCAGCAGCTTATACAGGAACACTGAAGCTTTCTTT. This codes for CASSLYRNTEAFF. The chain employs TRBV7-9 and TRBJ1-1; D unclear. Trimming left V 2 bases short and J 1 base short, with 5 bases between. The CDR3 length is 13 residues. Germline-derived CDR1 and CDR2 are SEHNR and FQNEAQ (reference sequence).

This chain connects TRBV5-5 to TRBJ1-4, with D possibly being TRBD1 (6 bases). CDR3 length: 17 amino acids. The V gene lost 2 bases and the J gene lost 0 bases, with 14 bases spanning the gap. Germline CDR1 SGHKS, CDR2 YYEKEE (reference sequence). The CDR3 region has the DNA TGTGCCAGCAGCTTCAGGGGCAGTTTAGCAACTAATGAAAAACTGTTTTTT. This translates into CASSFRGSLATNEKLFF.

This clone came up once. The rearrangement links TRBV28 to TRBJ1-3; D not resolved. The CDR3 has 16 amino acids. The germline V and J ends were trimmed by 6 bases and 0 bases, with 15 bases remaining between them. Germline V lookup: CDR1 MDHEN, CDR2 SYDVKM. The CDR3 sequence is CASSPPHSFSGNTIYF. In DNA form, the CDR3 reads TGTGCCAGCAGCCCACCTCACAGTTTCTCTGGAAACACCATATATTTT.

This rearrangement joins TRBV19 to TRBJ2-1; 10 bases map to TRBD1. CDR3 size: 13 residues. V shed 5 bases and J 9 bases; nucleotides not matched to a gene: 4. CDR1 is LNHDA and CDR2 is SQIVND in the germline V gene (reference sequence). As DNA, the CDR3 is TGTGCCAGTAGTTCGACAGGGGGCAGTGAGCAGTTCTTC. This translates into CASSSTGGSEQFF. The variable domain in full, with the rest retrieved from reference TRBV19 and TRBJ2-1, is DGGITQSPKYLFRKEGQNVTLSCEQNLNHDAMYWYRQDPGQGLRLIYYSQIVNDFQKGDIAEGYSVSREKKESFPLTVTSAQKNPTAFYLCASSSTGGSEQFFGPGTRLTVL.

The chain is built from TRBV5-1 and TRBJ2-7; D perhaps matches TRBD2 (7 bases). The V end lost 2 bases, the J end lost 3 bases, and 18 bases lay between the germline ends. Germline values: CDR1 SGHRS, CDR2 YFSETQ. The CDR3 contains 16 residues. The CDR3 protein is CASSFLLAGANYEQYF. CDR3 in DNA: TGCGCCAGCAGCTTCCTCCTGGCGGGGGCGAACTACGAGCAGTACTTC. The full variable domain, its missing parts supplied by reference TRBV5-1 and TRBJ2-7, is KAGVTQTPRYLIKTRGQQVTLSCSPISGHRSVSWYQQTPGQGLQFLFEYFSETQRNKGNFPGRFSGRQFSNSRSEMNVSTLELGDSALYLCASSFLLAGANYEQYFGPGTRLTVT.